This entry lists 24 T cell receptor beta chains sequenced from one sample in a study of blood T cell repertoires in COVID-19 (dated by TCRdb to about 2020). Receptor libraries were prepared by the immunoSEQ multiplex PCR assay. This immuneACCESS table, as held by TCRdb, lists in-frame sequences with V and J called but not all clones. Of the missing ones, under half trace to an unresolved V gene in checked studies; the others have no known cause. The table for this sample lists 150,000 to 200,000 clones; 70% to 90% of them were counted only once. Roughly 2.8% of the sample is in the top ten clones. The sample consisted of peripheral blood. Every receptor here comes from a man aged 55 to 70 with acute or convalescent COVID-19.

The chain is built from TRBV5-6 and TRBJ1-2; a possible D gene is TRBD1 (5 bases). The CDR3 contains 13 residues. V was shortened by 0 bases and J by 2 bases, with 5 bases between the two germline ends. Germline lookup yields CDR1 SGHDT and CDR2 YYEEEE. For the CDR3, the DNA is TGTGCCAGCAGCTTGGCAGGGAACTATGGCTACACCTTC. Translation: CASSLAGNYGYTF.

The genes are TRBV18 and TRBJ2-3, with 9 bases lining up with TRBD1. V was clipped by 5 bases and J by 6 bases; unmatched bases: 9. The CDR3 loop spans 15 amino acids. Germline V lookup: CDR1 KGHSH, CDR2 LQKENI. The CDR3 region is CASSFRQGGRDTQYF. For the CDR3, the DNA is TGTGCCAGCTCATTTCGACAGGGGGGTCGCGATACGCAGTATTTT.

J is TRBJ2-1 and V is TRBV29-1; TRBD1 matches 12 bases. Per germline, CDR1 SQVTM and CDR2 ANQGSEA. V lost 5 bases and J lost 9; bases outside the gene matches: 17. The CDR3 is made up of 17 amino acids. Written as DNA, the CDR3 is TGCAGCGTTAGGTGGTCCGGGGGACAGGGGGCGCGAGGTGAGCAGTTCTTC. Protein product: CSVRWSGGQGARGEQFF.

On this clone: This sample also contains other DNA sequences that code for the same CDR3. The gene calls are TRBV10-3 and TRBJ1-5, with D tentatively TRBD1 (5 bases). Germline V gene data show CDR1 as ENHRY and CDR2 as SYGVKD. The CDR3 loop spans 14 amino acids. Trimming cost V 4 bases and J 7 bases, with 14 bases left between them. The CDR3 here is CAISGGQGDQPQHF. CDR3 nucleotide sequence: TGTGCCATCAGTGGGGGCCAGGGTGACCAGCCCCAGCATTTT.

This clone was observed a single time. V is TRBV7-3 and J is TRBJ1-3; D not certain. The V gene's germline CDR1 is SGHTA and CDR2 FQGTGA. V was trimmed by 0 bases and J by 0 bases, leaving 6 bases between them. The CDR3 runs 15 residues. The CDR3 DNA reads TGTGCCAGCAGCTTAACAGGCGGCTCTGGAAACACCATATATTTT. As protein: CASSLTGGSGNTIYF.

The chain joins TRBV1 to TRBJ2-1; TRBD2, the table's D call, was not compared with the DNA. TRBV1 is a recognized pseudogene. This CDR3 is 17 amino acids long. This CDR3 reads CTSSQPTSGGMGNEQFF. The CDR3 nucleotides read TGCACCAGCAGCCAGCCCACGAGCGGGGGTATGGGCAATGAGCAGTTCTTC.

The table lists this clone with a few counts. This chain links TRBV2 with TRBJ1-4; D possibly corresponds to TRBD1 (6 bases). Germline values: CDR1 SNHLY, CDR2 FYNNEI. The CDR3 extends over 14 amino acids. V was shortened by 6 bases and J by 3 bases, with 11 bases between the two germline ends. DNA for the CDR3: TGTGCCAGCAGACGGACAGACCCTAATGAAAAACTGTTTTTT. It yields the protein CASRRTDPNEKLFF.

V is TRBV7-6 and J is TRBJ1-3; D remains ambiguous. The V gene lost 2 bases and the J gene lost 2 bases, with 10 bases spanning the gap. The CDR3 has 15 amino acids. In germline, CDR1 is SGHVS, CDR2 FNYEAQ. CDR3: CASSLWSGTGNTIYF. CDR3 in DNA: TGTGCCAGCAGCTTATGGTCGGGGACTGGAAACACCATATATTTT.

This clone came up once. This chain connects TRBV27 to TRBJ1-6, with 10 bases matching TRBD1. Germline CDR1 reads MNHEY; CDR2 reads SMNVEV (reference sequence). Trimming at V came to 6 bases and at J to 0 bases, leaving 2 bases not matched to a gene. This CDR3 has 16 amino acids. The CDR3, as DNA: TGTGCCAGCAGGGGACAGGGGAGCTCCTATAATTCACCCCTCCACTTT. Amino acid sequence: CASRGQGSSYNSPLHF.

The chain recombines TRBV6-1 with TRBJ1-5; D ambiguous. Germline V gene data show CDR1 as MNHNS and CDR2 as SASEGT. Trimming shortened V by 1 base and J by 2 bases, and 9 bases separated the two germline ends. CDR3 length: 15 amino acids. The chain's CDR3 is CASSEGAIGNQPQHF. CDR3 nucleotide sequence: TGTGCCAGCAGTGAAGGGGCAATTGGCAATCAGCCCCAGCATTTT.

The chain links TRBV2 to TRBJ2-7, with TRBD2 matching 13 bases. Losses at the gene ends were 7 bases for V and 1 base for J; bases not matched to a gene: 4. The germline CDR1 and CDR2 sequences are SNHLY and FYNNEI. The CDR3 sequence is 15 residues long. In nucleotides, the CDR3 is TGTGCCAGCAACGGACTAGCGGGGGAATCCTACGAGCAGTACTTC. This translates into CASNGLAGESYEQYF. Full variable domain (rest looked up from reference TRBV2 and TRBJ2-7): EPEVTQTPSHQVTQMGQEVILRCVPISNHLYFYWYRQILGQKVEFLVSFYNNEISEKSEIFDDQFSVERPDGSNFTLKIRSTKLEDSAMYFCASNGLAGESYEQYFGPGTRLTVT.

This clone was seen at least ten times. CDR3 in DNA: TGTGCCAGCAGATTCAGGGGGCCTCAGCCCCAGCATTTT. Translation: CASRFRGPQPQHF. The chain joins TRBV2 to TRBJ1-5, with 8 bases aligning to TRBD1. Looked up from germline, CDR1 is SNHLY and CDR2 is FYNNEI. V lost 6 bases and J lost 6; bases outside the gene matches: 4. The CDR3 is 13 residues long.

CDR3 DNA sequence: TGTGCCAGCAGCTTGGATTGGGACAGGCCGAACACTGAAGCTTTCTTT. Amino acid sequence: CASSLDWDRPNTEAFF. This sequence joins TRBV5-4 and TRBJ1-1; 8 positions agree with TRBD1. Trimming took 0 bases from V and 1 from J; bases not matched to a gene: 5. Germline V lookup: CDR1 SGHNT, CDR2 YYREEE (reference sequence). The CDR3 loop spans 16 amino acids. Based on the CDR3 plus reference TRBV5-4 and TRBJ1-1, the full variable domain is ETGVTQSPTHLIKTRGQQVTLRCSSQSGHNTVSWYQQALGQGPQFIFQYYREEENGRGNFPPRFSGLQFPNYSSELNVNALELDDSALYLCASSLDWDRPNTEAFFGQGTRLTVV.

This chain joins TRBV12-3 or TRBV12-4 and TRBJ1-3; D unclear. CDR3 size: 13 residues. Trimming removed 1 base at V and 8 bases at J, with 9 bases between. This CDR3 is CASSLGGLDTIYF. CDR3 DNA sequence: TGTGCCAGCAGTTTAGGAGGGTTGGACACCATATATTTT.

The gene calls are TRBV3-1 (or the pseudogene TRBV3-2) and TRBJ2-1; 11 bases agree with TRBD2. Losses at the gene ends were 4 bases for V and 4 bases for J; bases not matched to a gene: 3. CDR3 size: 15 residues. Germline V gene sequence: CDR1 LGHDT, CDR2 YNNKEL (reference sequence). CDR3 in amino acids: CASSRTSGPYNEQFF. DNA for the CDR3: TGTGCCAGCAGCCGGACTAGCGGGCCTTACAATGAGCAGTTCTTC.

The chain uses TRBV6-1 and TRBJ1-5; D not resolved. Germline V gene data show CDR1 as MNHNS and CDR2 as SASEGT. V was shortened by 0 bases and J by 7 bases, with 7 bases between the two germline ends. CDR3 size: 13 residues. The CDR3 region is CASSEASRQPQHF. The CDR3 DNA sequence: TGTGCCAGCAGTGAAGCCAGTCGCCAGCCCCAGCATTTT.

The genes are TRBV6-5 and TRBJ2-1; possible D gene TRBD2, 6 bases. The CDR3 spans 15 residues. Germline V gene data show CDR1 as MNHEY and CDR2 as SVGAGI. V gave up 7 bases and J gave up 2 bases, with 15 bases separating them. The CDR3 reads CASTRTGGAYNEQFF. CDR3 bases: TGTGCCAGCACCCGAACCGGCGGGGCCTACAATGAGCAGTTCTTC.

The chain couples TRBV30 to TRBJ1-4; D may be TRBD1 (5 bases). V lost 4 bases, J lost 6 bases, and 12 bases lay in between. Looked up from germline, CDR1 is GTSNPN and CDR2 is SVGIG (reference sequence). This CDR3 comprises 13 residues. The CDR3 region is CAWTPREDEKLFF. DNA of the CDR3: TGTGCCTGGACCCCCAGGGAGGATGAAAAACTGTTTTTT. Full variable domain (remainder filled in from reference TRBV30 and TRBJ1-4): SQTIHQWPATLVQPVGSPLSLECTVEGTSNPNLYWYRQAAGRGLQLLFYSVGIGQISSEVPQNLSASRPQDRQFILSSKKLLLSDSGFYLCAWTPREDEKLFFGSGTQLSVL.

This chain links TRBV30 with TRBJ1-2, with D hard to call. Germline-derived CDR1 and CDR2 are GTSNPN and SVGIG (reference sequence). The germline V and J ends were trimmed by 0 bases and 0 bases, with 5 bases remaining between them. CDR3 length equals 13 residues. CDR3 sequence: CAWSVSANYGYTF. Here the CDR3 DNA reads TGTGCCTGGAGTGTATCCGCTAACTATGGCTACACCTTC.

This sequence joins TRBV9 and TRBJ1-6, with D tentatively TRBD1 (5 bases). Trimming shortened V by 4 bases and J by 10 bases, and 15 bases separated the two germline ends. Germline V CDR1 and CDR2: SGDLS, YYNGEE. There are 14 residues in the CDR3. The CDR3 region has the DNA TGTGCCAGCAGCCCCACAGGTAATGGATCACCCCTCCACTTT. Translation gives CASSPTGNGSPLHF.

This chain joins TRBV5-1 and TRBJ2-7; possibly TRBD1 for D (6 bases). The germline CDR1 and CDR2 sequences are SGHRS and YFSETQ. CDR3 length: 14 amino acids. The V end was cut by 6 bases, the J end by 4 bases, with 17 bases between. CDR3 in DNA: TGCGCCAGCACCCCCAACAGGGTTGGTTACGAGCAGTACTTC. Protein: CASTPNRVGYEQYF.

The chain couples TRBV6-5 to TRBJ2-7; D is possibly TRBD1 (5 bases). The V end was cut by 6 bases, the J end by 4 bases, with 13 bases between. Per germline, CDR1 MNHEY and CDR2 SVGAGI. There are 13 residues in the CDR3. CDR3 in DNA: TGTGCCAGCAGATTTCAGGGTTGGTACGAGCAGTACTTC. Its translation is CASRFQGWYEQYF.

This chain uses TRBV7-9 with TRBJ1-2; D unclear. Between the trimmed V and J ends, which lost 1 base and 8 bases, there was a span of 11 bases. Germline assignment: CDR1 SEHNR and CDR2 FQNEAQ (reference sequence). This CDR3 is built from 13 residues. The CDR3 sequence: CASSLDRRIGYTF. CDR3 DNA sequence: TGTGCCAGCAGCTTAGACAGAAGAATAGGCTACACCTTC. Full variable domain (missing parts from reference TRBV7-9 and TRBJ1-2): DTGVSQNPRHKITKRGQNVTFRCDPISEHNRLYWYRQTLGQGPEFLTYFQNEAQLEKSRLLSDRFSAERPKGSFSTLEIQRTEQGDSAMYLCASSLDRRIGYTFGSGTRLTVV.

V and J are TRBV18 and TRBJ2-1; perhaps TRBD2 as D (5 bases). Trimming removed 2 bases from V and 5 bases from J, with 10 bases in between. The length of the CDR3 is 14 residues. Germline-derived CDR1 and CDR2 are KGHSH and LQKENI. In DNA, the CDR3 is TGTGCCAGCTCACCAACTCCGGGAAACAATGAGCAGTTCTTC. Residues: CASSPTPGNNEQFF.